What follows are 15 T cell receptor beta chains derived from one specimen sequenced in a study of blood T cell repertoires in COVID-19. Sequencing was performed with immunoSEQ multiplex PCR; in TCRdb, only in-frame clones are kept and a portion is missing. There are 80,000 to 95,000 clones in the sample; just over 85% occur only once, and roughly 20% lies in the top ten. Sequenced input: peripheral blood. The receptors derive from an elderly woman in a cohort sampled during active or convalescent COVID-19.

The rearrangement uses TRBV27 and TRBJ2-7; the D gene is possibly TRBD2 (5 bases). Trimming shortened V by 8 bases and J by 2 bases, and 13 bases separated the two germline ends. The CDR3 is 13 amino acids. The germline gives CDR1 MNHEY, CDR2 SMNVEV (reference sequence). CDR3 sequence: CASRRHPTYEQYF. CDR3 nucleotide sequence: TGTGCCAGCCGGAGGCACCCCACCTACGAGCAGTACTTC.

This chain joins TRBV7-3 and TRBJ2-3; 10 nucleotides align to TRBD2. The CDR3 is 19 residues long. J was trimmed by 2 bases and V by 2 bases; bases with no gene match: 13. From germline, CDR1 is SGHTA and CDR2 FQGTGA. The CDR3 protein is CASSLLPLVTSGTTDTQYF. CDR3 in DNA: TGTGCCAGCAGCTTACTACCACTGGTCACTAGCGGGACCACAGATACGCAGTATTTT.

The chain joins TRBV10-3 to TRBJ2-2, with D possibly TRBD1 on 5 matching bases. V lost 0 bases and J 5 bases, leaving 7 bases between the germline ends. Germline V gene sequence: CDR1 ENHRY, CDR2 SYGVKD. This CDR3 is built from 14 residues. CDR3 protein: CAISESQGTGELFF. The CDR3 bases are TGTGCCATCAGTGAGTCGCAGGGAACCGGGGAGCTGTTTTTT.

CDR3 bases: TGTGCCAGCAGCTTACGCGCCTGGGCAGTCTATGGCTACACCTTC. It codes for CASSLRAWAVYGYTF. The chain is built from TRBV5-6 and TRBJ1-2; D is unresolved. CDR3 length: 15 residues. The V end was cut by 2 bases, the J end by 4 bases, with 15 bases between. Germline V gives CDR1 SGHDT, CDR2 YYEEEE. Looking up the rest from reference TRBV5-6 and TRBJ1-2 gives the full variable domain: DAGVTQSPTHLIKTRGQQVTLRCSPKSGHDTVSWYQQALGQGPQFIFQYYEEEERQRGNFPDRFSGHQFPNYSSELNVNALLLGDSALYLCASSLRAWAVYGYTFGSGTRLTVV.

This chain links TRBV5-4 with TRBJ2-5, with TRBD1 matching 7 bases. Per germline, CDR1 SGHNT and CDR2 YYREEE (reference sequence). V dropped 5 bases and J dropped 4; count of bases not matched to a gene: 8. The CDR3 has 14 residues. CDR3 DNA: TGTGCCAGCAGATCCGGGACAGACGGAGAGACCCAGTACTTC. This codes for CASRSGTDGETQYF. The whole variable domain, remainder taken from reference TRBV5-4 and TRBJ2-5, is ETGVTQSPTHLIKTRGQQVTLRCSSQSGHNTVSWYQQALGQGPQFIFQYYREEENGRGNFPPRFSGLQFPNYSSELNVNALELDDSALYLCASRSGTDGETQYFGPGTRLLVL.

The V call is TRBV7-9, the J call TRBJ1-1; the match to TRBD1 covers 10 bases. Per germline, CDR1 SEHNR and CDR2 FQNEAQ (reference sequence). J lost 6 bases, V lost 5 bases, and 9 bases had no gene match. The CDR3 is 15 amino acids. CDR3 sequence reads: CASSPPGQGLAEAFF. The CDR3 DNA reads as TGTGCCAGCAGCCCCCCGGGACAGGGGCTCGCTGAAGCTTTCTTT.

This rearrangement joins TRBV7-9 to TRBJ1-3; the match to TRBD1 covers 7 bases. V shed 5 bases and J 2 bases; nucleotides not matched to a gene: 3. This CDR3 has 14 amino acids. CDR1 is SEHNR, CDR2 FQNEAQ, per germline (reference sequence). DNA for the CDR3: TGTGCCAGCAGCCCCGGGACAGCTGGAAACACCATATATTTT. Protein: CASSPGTAGNTIYF. The full variable domain, rest sourced from reference TRBV7-9 and TRBJ1-3, is DTGVSQNPRHKITKRGQNVTFRCDPISEHNRLYWYRQTLGQGPEFLTYFQNEAQLEKSRLLSDRFSAERPKGSFSTLEIQRTEQGDSAMYLCASSPGTAGNTIYFGEGSWLTVV.

The sample holds one count of this clone. This rearrangement joins TRBV19 to TRBJ1-1; D is unresolved. V was shortened by 5 bases and J by 0 bases, with 7 bases between the two germline ends. There are 13 residues in the CDR3. Germline CDR1 reads LNHDA; CDR2 reads SQIVND (reference sequence). Here the CDR3 DNA reads TGTGCCAGTAGTTTCACATTGAACACTGAAGCTTTCTTT. It codes for CASSFTLNTEAFF.

This clone was seen a few times. The rearrangement links TRBV4-1 to TRBJ2-5; 7 positions match TRBD2. This CDR3 is 16 amino acids long. V lost 1 base and J lost 5; bases outside the gene matches: 10. Germline lookup yields CDR1 MGHRA and CDR2 YSYEKL. CDR3 amino acids: CASSQARWEGTETQYF. CDR3 nucleotide sequence: TGCGCCAGCAGCCAAGCAAGGTGGGAGGGAACGGAGACCCAGTACTTC.

This chain links TRBV11-3 with TRBJ2-6; D is unresolved. CDR1 is SGHNT and CDR2 is YENEEA in the germline V gene. The CDR3 consists of 16 residues. V shed 2 bases and J shed 0 bases, with 8 bases lying between them. CDR3 coding DNA: TGTGCCAGCAGCTTAACTGTGTTCTCTGGGGCCAACGTCCTGACTTTC. Amino acids: CASSLTVFSGANVLTF.

This clone turned up a few times. The rearrangement uses TRBV3-1 (or the pseudogene TRBV3-2) and TRBJ1-5, with D possibly being TRBD1 (6 bases). CDR1 is LGHDT, CDR2 YNNKEL, per germline (reference sequence). Trimming took 2 bases from V and 6 from J, leaving 14 bases between them. CDR3 size: 15 residues. The CDR3, as DNA: TGTGCCAGCAGCCAAAGTGCAGGGGAAGGTCAGCCCCAGCATTTT. Its protein product is CASSQSAGEGQPQHF.

This clone was counted once. The rearrangement uses TRBV30 and TRBJ1-5, with D uncertain. Germline CDR1 is GTSNPN and CDR2 is SVGIG (reference sequence). The CDR3 runs 13 residues. With 3 bases removed from V and 4 bases from J, the gap between germline ends came to 10 bases. CDR3 bases: TGTGCCTGGAGGCTCAGGCGTAATCAGCCCCAGCATTTT. This gives the protein CAWRLRRNQPQHF. Based on the CDR3 plus reference TRBV30 and TRBJ1-5, the full variable domain is SQTIHQWPATLVQPVGSPLSLECTVEGTSNPNLYWYRQAAGRGLQLLFYSVGIGQISSEVPQNLSASRPQDRQFILSSKKLLLSDSGFYLCAWRLRRNQPQHFGDGTRLSIL.

The rearrangement joins TRBV9 to TRBJ2-3; D perhaps matches TRBD2 (5 bases). The germline V gene has CDR1 SGDLS and CDR2 YYNGEE. This CDR3 is built from 16 residues. The ends were cut back, 1 base at V and 2 bases at J, with 14 bases in the middle. CDR3 DNA: TGTGCCAGCAGCGTATCGAGCCTAGCTACCACAGATACGCAGTATTTT. It specifies CASSVSSLATTDTQYF.

The chain has TRBV6-5 and TRBJ2-2; the match to TRBD2 covers 7 bases. Looked up from germline, CDR1 is MNHEY and CDR2 is SVGAGI. There are 14 residues in the CDR3. With V trimmed by 4 bases and J by 3 bases, 2 bases remained unmatched. The CDR3 sequence is CASSFLADTGELFF. The CDR3 DNA follows: TGTGCCAGCAGTTTCCTAGCGGACACCGGGGAGCTGTTTTTT.

The genes are TRBV24-1 and TRBJ2-4, with 10 bases identical to TRBD2. From germline, CDR1 is KGHDR and CDR2 SFDVKD. Germline trimming cut 0 bases from V and 1 base from J; bases unmatched to any gene: 8. This CDR3 spans 19 amino acids. The chain's CDR3 is CATSDLPVLAGLAKNIQYF. The CDR3 DNA follows: TGTGCCACCAGTGATTTGCCCGTACTAGCGGGATTGGCCAAAAACATTCAGTACTTC.